What follows is one T cell receptor (beta chain) and its context. The sample originates from a study of blood T cells in healthy people across ages. Using a J-beta primer mix together with a sample-barcoded 5' primer, a second PCR was run for roughly 6 to 11 cycles. Every single cDNA molecule received a tag from a template-switch adaptor with 12 random nucleotides. TCRdb called the 5' RACE reads again in MiXCR, with one record for every CDR3 protein. The sample includes about 900,000 distinct CDR3 sequences, about 48% of them seen just once. The junction had 9 bases not matched to a gene; V was cut back by 8 bases and J by 3 bases. The V gene's germline CDR1 is MNHEY and CDR2 SVGAGI. The CDR3 length is 15 residues.

This TCR was sampled from a man aged 30-40 years in good health. The sequencing input was blood. The V and J genes are TRBV6-5 and TRBJ2-7, with 11 bases aligning to TRBD2. For the CDR3, the DNA is TGTGCCAGCCAAGCGCCCGGGACTAGCGGCTACGAGCAGTACTTC. It encodes CASQAPGTSGYEQYF.